These T cell receptor beta chains were read from a single sample in a study of shared clonotypes between healthy human individuals. TCRdb's copy holds only in-frame clones and misses some; the assay was immunoSEQ multiplex PCR. This table has around 1.4 million clones, approximately 98.5% appearing once. The specimen sequenced was naive CD4+ T cells sorted from blood. Receptors originate from a man younger than 45 in good health. Both conserved end residues are part of each CDR3. Fields, in order: J gene, clone size, D gene, V gene, CDR3 DNA, CDR3 protein. A D gene is named only where the DNA matches it firmly. Expanded clones get a size class; other rows say once, few or many, or leave the size out.

>TRBJ2-7|NA|NA|TRBV9
TGTGCCAGCAGCGACGGATTCTACGAGCAGTACTTC
CASSDGFYEQYF
>TRBJ2-3|NA|TRBD2|TRBV7-2
TGTGCCAGCAGCTTCCTAGCGGGTGGAGTGTCAGATACGCAGTATTTT
CASSFLAGGVSDTQYF
>TRBJ2-1|NA|NA|TRBV5-8
TGTGCCAGCAGCTTGAGGTTAACTCTGGGGCAGTTCTTC
CASSLRLTLGQFF
>TRBJ1-1|NA|NA|TRBV6-5
TGTGCCAGCAGTGGAATGAGGGGCATGAACACTGAAGCTTTCTTT
CASSGMRGMNTEAFF
>TRBJ2-7|once|TRBD2|TRBV29-1
TGCAGCATAAAACTAGCGGGCCTCTACGAGCAGTACTTC
CSIKLAGLYEQYF
>TRBJ2-3|NA|NA|TRBV10-1
TGCGCCAGCAGTGATAGTTCTAGCACAGATACGCAGTATTTT
CASSDSSSTDTQYF
>TRBJ1-3|NA|TRBD1|TRBV11-2
TGTGCCAGCAGCTCGGGGACAGGGCGAAATGGAAACACCATATATTTT
CASSSGTGRNGNTIYF
>TRBJ2-3|NA|TRBD2|TRBV12-5
TGTGCTAGTGCTCCGGGACTAGCGGCAGATACGCAGTATTTT
CASAPGLAADTQYF
>TRBJ2-3|NA|TRBD1|TRBV18
TGTGCCAGCTCACCGACAGGGGGCACTGACACAGATACGCAGTATTTT
CASSPTGGTDTDTQYF
>TRBJ2-1|once|TRBD2|TRBV9
TGTGCCAGCAGCGTCAGCGGGAGTAGTAATGAGCAGTTCTTC
CASSVSGSSNEQFF
>TRBJ2-7|NA|NA|TRBV7-9
TGTGCCAGCAGCTTAGTAACCAGGACTCCACCCTACGAGCAGTACTTC
CASSLVTRTPPYEQYF
>TRBJ2-2|NA|NA|TRBV5-1
TGCGCCAGCAGCTTGGCCGTAAGGGTTGAGGCCGGGGAGCTGTTTTTT
CASSLAVRVEAGELFF
>TRBJ2-7|NA|TRBD1|TRBV5-1
TGCGCCAGCAGCTTGGCCGGGACAGGGCTCCACGAGCAGTACTTC
CASSLAGTGLHEQYF
>TRBJ2-1|once|TRBD2|TRBV10-2
TGCGCCAGCAGTGAGGGGCGGTTAGCGGGAGGGGGAGAGCAGTTCTTC
CASSEGRLAGGGEQFF